Listed here are 18 T cell receptor beta chains from one sample, sequenced in a study of shared clonotypes between healthy human individuals. Here immunoSEQ multiplex PCR was the method, and the copy in TCRdb shows in-frame clones only, minus some. The table lists approximately 980,000 clones, approximately 80% of them singletons. The sample was memory CD4+ T cells sorted from blood. Subset described: CD45RA-negative fraction. The receptors shown here come from a man younger than 30 in good health.

A few counts support this clone. The chain combines TRBV5-1 with TRBJ1-1, with no clear D. Trimming left V 0 bases short and J 6 bases short, with 12 bases between. The germline CDR1 and CDR2 sequences are SGHRS and YFSETQ. The CDR3 is made up of 14 amino acids. The chain's CDR3 is CASSLAFRESEAFF. The CDR3 nucleotides are TGCGCCAGCAGCTTGGCCTTCAGAGAGTCTGAAGCTTTCTTT.

The V and J genes are TRBV6-6 and TRBJ1-2; a possible D gene is TRBD1 (5 bases). From germline, CDR1 is MNHNY and CDR2 SVGAGI (reference sequence). CDR3 length: 14 amino acids. The ends were cut back, 6 bases at V and 8 bases at J, with 19 bases in the middle. The CDR3 DNA reads as TGTGCCAGCAGCCCTGGGGCGAGCAGTGGGGGCTACACCTTC. Protein product: CASSPGASSGGYTF.

The V call is TRBV2, the J call TRBJ2-5; D possibly corresponds to TRBD2 (5 bases). The CDR3 has 15 residues. The V gene's germline CDR1 is SNHLY and CDR2 FYNNEI. V lost 8 bases and J lost 1, with 17 bases in between. CDR3 region: CASLRGLRGQETQYF. The CDR3 coding sequence is TGTGCCAGCCTCCGCGGTCTCCGGGGCCAAGAGACCCAGTACTTC. The whole variable domain, remainder taken from reference TRBV2 and TRBJ2-5, is EPEVTQTPSHQVTQMGQEVILRCVPISNHLYFYWYRQILGQKVEFLVSFYNNEISEKSEIFDDQFSVERPDGSNFTLKIRSTKLEDSAMYFCASLRGLRGQETQYFGPGTRLLVL.

About this clone: This clone may be a read error of a much larger clone one base away. The identical CDR3 is also encoded by other nucleotide sequences in the sample. This chain's CDR3 is CASSFGTDGYTF. The CDR3 region has the DNA TGTGCCAGCAGCTTCGGGACAGATGGCTACACCTTC. The chain is built from TRBV25-1 and TRBJ1-2, with 7 bases identical to TRBD1. V dropped 6 bases and J dropped 6; count of bases not matched to a gene: 4. This CDR3 is 12 amino acids long. The germline gives CDR1 MGHDK, CDR2 SYGVNS.

The chain carries TRBV9 and TRBJ2-3; TRBD2 is a possible D gene (5 bases). Germline V gives CDR1 SGDLS, CDR2 YYNGEE. The CDR3 consists of 14 residues. The V end was cut by 1 base, the J end by 5 bases, with 11 bases between. The CDR3 bases are TGTGCCAGCAGCGTATTAAGCGGTGGAGATACGCAGTATTTT. Translation: CASSVLSGGDTQYF.

V and J are TRBV10-3 and TRBJ1-1, with TRBD1 matching over 10 bases. Germline V lookup: CDR1 ENHRY, CDR2 SYGVKD. The V gene end was trimmed by 10 bases and the J gene end by 7 bases; junction bases not matched to a gene: 12. This CDR3 is 14 amino acids long. CDR3: CASATGTGEGEAFF. CDR3 sequence (DNA): TGTGCCAGCGCTACCGGGACAGGGGAAGGTGAAGCTTTCTTT.

This clone was seen just once. Here the CDR3 reads CASSFFNQPQHF. The CDR3 DNA reads TGTGCCAGCAGCTTTTTCAACCAGCCCCAGCATTTT. This rearrangement joins TRBV7-2 to TRBJ1-5, with no clear D. Between the trimmed V and J ends, which lost 3 bases and 7 bases, there was a span of 7 bases. The germline gives CDR1 SGHTA, CDR2 FQGNSA. CDR3 length equals 12 residues. The full variable domain, completed using reference TRBV7-2 and TRBJ1-5, is GAGVSQSPSNKVTEKGKDVELRCDPISGHTALYWYRQSLGQGLEFLIYFQGNSAPDKSGLPSDRFSAERTGGSVSTLTIQRTQQEDSAVYLCASSFFNQPQHFGDGTRLSIL.

The chain is built from TRBV27 and TRBJ2-3; D ambiguous. Germline CDR1 is MNHEY and CDR2 is SMNVEV (reference sequence). V was trimmed by 4 bases and J by 1 base, leaving 15 bases between them. The CDR3 extends over 16 amino acids. CDR3 loop: CASSSPAWTRTDTQYF. CDR3 sequence (DNA): TGTGCCAGCAGTTCTCCCGCTTGGACCCGCACAGATACGCAGTATTTT.

The count of this clone is one. The rearrangement links TRBV27 to TRBJ2-3; D is uncertain. This CDR3 is 13 amino acids long. V was shortened by 5 bases and J by 5 bases, with 11 bases between the two germline ends. The germline CDR1 and CDR2 sequences are MNHEY and SMNVEV (reference sequence). The CDR3 is CASSPRLGDTQYF. CDR3 DNA: TGTGCCAGCAGTCCCCGACTGGGAGATACGCAGTATTTT.

Regarding this clone: The junction departs from germline at one end; a sequencing error may be responsible. The chain recombines TRBV30 with TRBJ2-7, with 8 nucleotides matching TRBD1. Germline CDR1 GTSNPN, CDR2 SVGIG (reference sequence). The CDR3 has 14 residues. In DNA form, the CDR3 reads TGTGCCTGGAGTGTACCATTGTCGCGGGGACAGGAGGTATTC. The encoded protein is CAWSVPLSRGQEVF.

This clone was counted a few times. The chain uses TRBV7-8 and TRBJ1-1, with a weak D call TRBD1 (6 bases). From germline, CDR1 is SGHVS and CDR2 FQNEAQ. With 2 bases removed from V and 4 bases from J, the gap between germline ends came to 14 bases. This CDR3 has 15 residues. CDR3 nucleotide sequence: TGTGCCAGCAGCTTATGGGGGCGGTTCCCCACTGAAGCTTTCTTT. It translates to CASSLWGRFPTEAFF.

This rearrangement joins TRBV30 to TRBJ2-5, with TRBD2 identical over 7 bases. Matching the DNA end better, TRBJ2-7 makes the J call doubtful. The germline V gene encodes CDR1 GTSNPN and CDR2 SVGIG (reference sequence). The CDR3 consists of 15 residues. The CDR3 is CAWSVPGGATYEQYF. CDR3 sequence (DNA): TGTGCCTGGAGTGTACCGGGGGGAGCCACCTACGAGCAGTACTTC.

In the case of this clone: A much larger clone is a single base away; this may be a read error. Within the sample, other DNA sequences also encode this same CDR3. The CDR3 loop is CASSLERTDTQYF. The CDR3 region has the DNA TGTGCCAGCAGCTTAGAGCGCACAGATACGCAGTATTTT. This chain joins TRBV11-2 and TRBJ2-3; D is uncertain. The CDR3 contains 13 residues. Trimming stripped 0 bases from V and 1 base from J, with 2 bases between. CDR1 and CDR2 (germline): SGHAT, FQNNGV.

The rearrangement uses TRBV4-2 and TRBJ2-2, with D perhaps matching TRBD2 (6 bases). Germline V gives CDR1 LGHNA, CDR2 YNFKEQ. This CDR3 region has 13 residues. Trimming stripped 7 bases from V and 3 bases from J, with 9 bases between. CDR3 sequence reads: CASKEGYTGELFF. CDR3 bases: TGTGCCAGCAAGGAGGGCTACACCGGGGAGCTGTTTTTT.

This clone appeared a few times. This rearrangement joins TRBV6-1 to TRBJ1-1; 10 nucleotides agree with TRBD1. This CDR3 comprises 17 residues. The V and J ends lost 4 bases and 6 bases, in that order; junction bases with no gene match: 14. Germline V CDR1 and CDR2: MNHNS, SASEGT. Written as DNA, the CDR3 is TGTGCCAGCAGTGTAGAGAGGACAGGGGGTGGTAGGTCTGAAGCTTTCTTT. Its protein is CASSVERTGGGRSEAFF.

The chain links TRBV9 to TRBJ1-4, with 7 bases matching TRBD1. CDR3 size: 13 residues. The J segment lost 8 bases and the V segment lost 3 bases, leaving 4 bases of the junction unmatched. Germline CDR1 is SGDLS and CDR2 is YYNGEE. The CDR3, as DNA: TGTGCCAGCAGCGGACAGGGAGGGGAAAAACTGTTTTTT. Translated: CASSGQGGEKLFF.

This chain links TRBV1 with TRBJ1-3; TRBD1 reflects the table's D call only, with no check against the DNA. TRBV1 is a known pseudogene. The CDR3 sequence is 18 residues long. CDR3 nucleotides: TGCACCAGCAGCCAAGATGTGGCAGGGGGCTTCTCTGGAAACACCATATATTTT. It yields the protein CTSSQDVAGGFSGNTIYF.

This clone was observed once. This chain uses TRBV6-5 with TRBJ1-1; TRBD1 is a possible D gene (5 bases). Trimming pared 6 bases from V and 11 bases from J, leaving 16 bases between. The V gene's germline CDR1 is MNHEY and CDR2 SVGAGI. The CDR3 has 12 residues. CDR3 nucleotide sequence: TGTGCCAGCAGGGGAGGGGCCGGATATGCTTTCTTT. Protein: CASRGGAGYAFF.